The rows below give T cell receptor beta chains drawn from one sample of a study of OX40 agonist ivuxolimab in advanced cancers. The assay was immunoSEQ multiplex PCR, and TCRdb's table has in-frame clones only and misses some. This table has under 45,000 clones, nearly 80% appearing once. The source material was CD4+ or CD8+ T cells sorted from blood, sampled in a trial of the OX40 agonist ivuxolimab. The origin of the receptors is an adult with an advanced solid tumor such as melanoma, head and neck, liver or kidney cancer. CDR3s include the opening cysteine and the closing phenylalanine or tryptophan. The order of the fields is V gene, D gene, CDR3 length, clone size, CDR3 protein. The D gene is left open where the match is weak. Some rows have no size entry. The others give once, few or many, or a class for an expanded clone.

TRBV7-6 - 12 - CASSLTGTEAFF
TRBV7-2 - 17 - CASSPERAGSGKEKLFF
TRBV10-3 TRBD1 13 - CALGQLNTGELFF
TRBV7-2 TRBD2 15 - CASSLGPAGDETQYF
TRBV5-4 TRBD1 13 - CASSLQGAREQYF
TRBV6-6 TRBD1 12 few CASSYSTGGYTF
TRBV18 TRBD1 13 - CASTDRGNSPLHF
TRBV20-1 - 10 - CSASRNEQFF
TRBV4-1 - 18 - CASSQEFRVAARENIQYF
TRBV30 TRBD1 18 - CAWSAQGDRLVSNQPQHF
TRBV15 - 16 few CATSSHSRGGDYGYTF
TRBV27 - 11 - CASSHQETQYF
TRBV6-1 - 14 once CASRAGDKNGEAFF
TRBV18 - 13 - CASSPSGGNEQFF
TRBV2 - 16 - CASTRRGGLSTDTQYF
TRBV7-9 - 13 - CASSFSAWGEQYF
TRBV30 - 14 - CAPGRVSGANVLTF
TRBV4-1 TRBD2 16 - CASSLATSGPQETQYF
TRBV27 - 16 - CASSSTGTSSYNEQFF
TRBV30 TRBD1 14 - CAWSSGTGPREQFF
TRBV7-3 - 15 - CASSLGRGRWETQYF
TRBV7-2 - 17 - CASSLRSGGGSNYGYTF
TRBV5-1 - 16 - CASSPRIGAGSYEQYF
TRBV13 TRBD1 17 - CASSRTGGKRTDYGYTF
TRBV10-1 TRBD1 17 - CASSEYIGTGEAGELFF
TRBV28 TRBD1 16 - CASSETGAPTFYEQYF
TRBV9 TRBD1 15 - CASSRGQGLGNTIYF
TRBV19 TRBD1 15 - CASSITGGPLDTQYF